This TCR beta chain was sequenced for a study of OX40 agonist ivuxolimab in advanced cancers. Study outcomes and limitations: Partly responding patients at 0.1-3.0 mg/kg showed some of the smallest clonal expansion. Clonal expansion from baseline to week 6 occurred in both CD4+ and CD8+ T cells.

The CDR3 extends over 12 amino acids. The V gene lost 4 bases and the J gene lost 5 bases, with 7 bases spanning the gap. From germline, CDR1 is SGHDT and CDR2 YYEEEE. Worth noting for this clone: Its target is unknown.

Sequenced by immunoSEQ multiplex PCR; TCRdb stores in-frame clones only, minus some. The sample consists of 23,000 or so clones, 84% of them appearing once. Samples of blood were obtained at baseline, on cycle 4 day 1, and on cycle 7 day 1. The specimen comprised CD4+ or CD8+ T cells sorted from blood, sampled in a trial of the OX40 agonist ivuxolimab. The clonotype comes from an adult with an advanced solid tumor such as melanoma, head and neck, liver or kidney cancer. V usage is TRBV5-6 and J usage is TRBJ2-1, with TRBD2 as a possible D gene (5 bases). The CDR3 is CASSAGNNEQFF. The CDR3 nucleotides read TGTGCCAGCAGCGCCGGGAACAATGAGCAGTTCTTC.